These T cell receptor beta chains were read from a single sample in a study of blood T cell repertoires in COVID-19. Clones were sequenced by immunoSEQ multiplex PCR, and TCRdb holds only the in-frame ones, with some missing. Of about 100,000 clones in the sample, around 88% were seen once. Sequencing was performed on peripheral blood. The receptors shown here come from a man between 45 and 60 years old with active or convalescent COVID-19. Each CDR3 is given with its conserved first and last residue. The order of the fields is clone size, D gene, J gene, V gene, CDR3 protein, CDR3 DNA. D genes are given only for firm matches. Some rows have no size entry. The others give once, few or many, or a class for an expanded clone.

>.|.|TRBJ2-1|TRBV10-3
CAISAGRGYNEQFF
TGTGCCATCAGTGCGGGCAGGGGATACAATGAGCAGTTCTTC
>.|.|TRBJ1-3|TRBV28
CASSGPVVLSGNTIYF
TGTGCCAGCAGTGGGCCTGTGGTCTTATCTGGAAACACCATATATTTT
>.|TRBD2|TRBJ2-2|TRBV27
CASSPLLTSFTGELFF
TGTGCCAGCAGTCCGTTGTTGACTAGCTTCACCGGGGAGCTGTTTTTT
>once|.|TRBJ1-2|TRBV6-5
CASRRGGGYGYTF
TGTGCCAGCAGAAGGGGTGGAGGGTATGGCTACACCTTC
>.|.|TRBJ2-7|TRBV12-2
CASRLGASGSTYEQYF
TGTGCAAGTCGCTTAGGAGCTAGCGGGAGCACCTACGAGCAGTACTTC
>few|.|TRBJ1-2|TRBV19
CASRAVRQNYGYTF
TGTGCCAGTAGGGCGGTTCGGCAGAACTATGGCTACACCTTC
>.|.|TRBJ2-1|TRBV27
CASSVVGPWANEQFF
TGTGCCAGCAGCGTCGTTGGGCCCTGGGCCAATGAGCAGTTCTTC
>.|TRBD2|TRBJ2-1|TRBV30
CALSRAGVAAQFYNEQFF
TGTGCCTTAAGTAGGGCGGGAGTGGCGGCTCAGTTCTACAATGAGCAGTTCTTC
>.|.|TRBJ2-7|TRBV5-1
CASSLGQTSLYEQYF
TGCGCCAGCAGCTTGGGACAGACTTCACTCTACGAGCAGTACTTC
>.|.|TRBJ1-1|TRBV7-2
CASSSMTVNTEAFF
TGTGCCAGCAGCTCCATGACAGTGAACACTGAAGCTTTCTTT
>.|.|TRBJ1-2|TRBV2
CASSTTNYGYTF
TGTGCCAGCTCAACAACAAACTATGGCTACACCTTC
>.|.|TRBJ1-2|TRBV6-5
CASFPNRAGGYTF
TGTGCCAGCTTTCCGAACAGAGCGGGGGGCTACACCTTC
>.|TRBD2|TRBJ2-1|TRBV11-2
CASRNPGLAGSVEQFF
TGTGCCAGCAGAAACCCCGGACTAGCGGGATCAGTTGAGCAGTTCTTC
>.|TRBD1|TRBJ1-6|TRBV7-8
CASSYRDSSYNSPLHF
TGTGCCAGCAGCTATCGGGACAGCTCCTATAATTCACCCCTCCACTTT
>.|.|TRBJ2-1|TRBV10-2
CASSASAGPYNEQFF
TGCGCCAGCAGTGCCTCTGCGGGCCCCTACAATGAGCAGTTCTTC
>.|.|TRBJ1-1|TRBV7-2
CASSSRPGGEAFF
TGTGCCAGCAGCTCCAGGCCAGGCGGGGAAGCTTTCTTT
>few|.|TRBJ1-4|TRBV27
CASSFGGFNEKLFF
TGTGCCAGCAGTTTTGGCGGCTTTAATGAAAAACTGTTTTTT
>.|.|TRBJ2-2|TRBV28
CASSPDRELFF
TGTGCCAGCAGTCCCGACAGGGAGCTGTTTTTT
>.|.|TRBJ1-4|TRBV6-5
CASSYDGDIGEKLFF
TGTGCCAGCAGTTACGATGGGGACATAGGGGAAAAACTGTTTTTT
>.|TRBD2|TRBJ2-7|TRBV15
CATSRDRGGASYEQYF
TGTGCCACCAGCAGAGATCGGGGGGGAGCATCCTACGAGCAGTACTTC